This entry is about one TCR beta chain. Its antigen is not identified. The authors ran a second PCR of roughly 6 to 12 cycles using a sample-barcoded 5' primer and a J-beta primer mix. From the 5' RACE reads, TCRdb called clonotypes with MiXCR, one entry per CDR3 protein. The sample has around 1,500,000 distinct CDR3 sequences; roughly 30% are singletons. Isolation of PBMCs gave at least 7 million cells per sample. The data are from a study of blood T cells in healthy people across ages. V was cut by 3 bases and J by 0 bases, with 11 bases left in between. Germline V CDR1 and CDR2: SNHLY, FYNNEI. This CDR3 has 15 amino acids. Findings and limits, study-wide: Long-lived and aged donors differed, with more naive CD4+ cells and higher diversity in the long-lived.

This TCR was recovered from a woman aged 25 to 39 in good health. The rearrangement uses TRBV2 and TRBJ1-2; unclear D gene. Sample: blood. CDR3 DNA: TGTGCCAGCAGTGAGGGCAGGCTAGCTAACTATGGCTACACCTTC. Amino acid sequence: CASSEGRLANYGYTF. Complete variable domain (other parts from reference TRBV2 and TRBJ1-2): EPEVTQTPSHQVTQMGQEVILRCVPISNHLYFYWYRQILGQKVEFLVSFYNNEISEKSEIFDDQFSVERPDGSNFTLKIRSTKLEDSAMYFCASSEGRLANYGYTFGSGTRLTVV.